Following are 12 T cell receptor beta chains from one sample sequenced in a study of tumor-infiltrating lymphocytes in primary liver carcinoma. Blood RNA came from unsorted whole blood; germline DNA was also extracted. A constant-region primer primed TCR beta cDNA synthesis from 400 to 550 ng of total RNA. A slightly modified ARM-PCR protocol with three nested multiplex PCR rounds produced these TCR beta libraries. The first two PCR rounds used TRBV1-TRBV30 primers with a Cbeta primer, 10 cycles each. TCRdb reanalysed the multiplex PCR reads using MiXCR and keeps one entry per CDR3 protein. Here the sample spans hundreds of thousands of distinct CDR3 sequences, nearly 60% being singletons. The sequenced material came from peripheral blood. The source is a woman aged 30 to 39 with primary liver carcinoma and hepatitis B virus infection.

Comments on this clonotype: An end of the junction does not agree with germline; a read error may underlie this. The chain has TRBV11-2 and TRBJ2-1; 10 nucleotides line up with TRBD2. The V gene's germline CDR1 is SGHAT and CDR2 FQNNGV. This CDR3 is 17 amino acids long. CDR3 DNA: TGTACCAGCACCCCACGAGGATCTAGCGGGAGCTACAATGGGCAGTTCTTC. It is translated as CTSTPRGSSGSYNGQFF.

This clonotype was observed a handful of times. The chain has TRBV7-9 and TRBJ2-7; TRBD1 aligns across 8 bases. CDR3 size: 14 residues. Losses at the gene ends were 4 bases for V and 4 bases for J; bases not matched to a gene: 6. The germline V gene has CDR1 SEHNR and CDR2 FQNEAQ (reference sequence). This chain's CDR3 is CASSYTGGVYEQYF. The CDR3 DNA sequence: TGTGCCAGCAGCTACACAGGGGGAGTTTACGAGCAGTACTTC.

The rearrangement joins TRBV6-2 or TRBV6-3 to TRBJ2-5; D is unresolved. V was clipped by 1 base and J by 4 bases, with 4 bases between them. CDR3 length: 12 amino acids. Germline values: CDR1 MNHEY, CDR2 SVGEGT. In nucleotides, the CDR3 is TGTGCCAGCAGTTACTACGGAGAGACCCAGTACTTC. Translation: CASSYYGETQYF.

Comment on this clonotype: The junction shows a germline mismatch at one end, possibly a read error. This chain joins TRBV5-6 and TRBJ2-1; D might be TRBD2 (6 bases). In germline, CDR1 is SGHDT, CDR2 YYEEEE. This CDR3 has 13 amino acids. CDR3 in DNA: TGTGCCAGCAGCCTCCGGTTCAGACTAGGGCAGTTTTTC. It is translated as CASSLRFRLGQFF.

The DNA for the CDR3 is TGTGCCAGCAGCTCCCGGATTGTGAATGAGCAGTTCTTC. Its protein is CASSSRIVNEQFF. The V gene is TRBV7-8, the J gene TRBJ2-1; D call uncertain. V was shortened by 4 bases and J by 7 bases, with 11 bases between the two germline ends. The length of the CDR3 is 13 residues. Germline V lookup: CDR1 SGHVS, CDR2 FQNEAQ.

A word on this clonotype: A much bigger clone sits one base away, suggesting this may be a read error. The chain recombines TRBV6-1 with TRBJ2-7; no definite D call. Germline CDR1 and CDR2: MNHNS and SASEGT. CDR3 size: 14 residues. V lost 6 bases to trimming and J lost 2 bases, with 14 bases between them. The CDR3 region has the DNA TGTGCCAGCAGCAAAGGTCCCGAGACCTACGAGCAGTACTTC. This sequence encodes CASSKGPETYEQYF.

The chain carries TRBV30 and TRBJ1-6; D unclear. CDR3 length: 16 residues. The germline V and J ends were trimmed by 3 bases and 5 bases, with 17 bases remaining between them. The germline V gene encodes CDR1 GTSNPN and CDR2 SVGIG (reference sequence). Written as DNA, the CDR3 is TGTGCCTGGAGGCTACCGGAAGGAGCCGATAATTCACCCCTCCACTTT. This encodes CAWRLPEGADNSPLHF.

This clonotype was observed at least ten times. The chain has TRBV29-1 and TRBJ2-5; D possibly matches TRBD1 or TRBD2 (5 bases each). Between the trimmed V and J ends, which lost 5 bases and 5 bases, there was a span of 15 bases. The CDR3 loop spans 13 amino acids. CDR1 and CDR2 (germline): SQVTM, ANQGSEA. The DNA of the CDR3 is TGCAGCGTTTACCTTGGGGGATTGGAGACCCAGTACTTC. It is translated as CSVYLGGLETQYF. Full variable domain (rest looked up from reference TRBV29-1 and TRBJ2-5): SAVISQKPSRDICQRGTSLTIQCQVDSQVTMMFWYRQQPGQSLTLIATANQGSEATYESGFVIDKFPISRPNLTFSTLTVSNMSPEDSSIYLCSVYLGGLETQYFGPGTRLLVL.

This clonotype was picked up many times. The chain couples TRBV14 to TRBJ2-5; D gene uncertain. Germline assignment: CDR1 SGHDN and CDR2 FVKESK. V was trimmed by 0 bases and J by 4 bases, leaving 6 bases between them. The CDR3 runs to 13 residues. The CDR3 here is CASSQEPVETQYF. The CDR3 DNA reads as TGTGCCAGCAGCCAAGAACCGGTAGAGACCCAGTACTTC.

On this clonotype: At one of its ends the junction is not consistent with the germline gene, which may arise from a read error. The chain joins TRBV19 to TRBJ2-1; D is ambiguous. The CDR3 contains 13 residues. CDR1 is LNHDA, CDR2 SQIVND, per germline (reference sequence). The CDR3 reads CASSIGPYSEQFF. CDR3 nucleotides: TGTGCCAGTAGCATAGGACCCTACTCTGAGCAGTTCTTC. The full variable domain, rest sourced from reference TRBV19 and TRBJ2-1, is DGGITQSPKYLFRKEGQNVTLSCEQNLNHDAMYWYRQDPGQGLRLIYYSQIVNDFQKGDIAEGYSVSREKKESFPLTVTSAQKNPTAFYLCASSIGPYSEQFFGPGTRLTVL.

The chain has TRBV12-3 or TRBV12-4 and TRBJ2-2; possibly TRBD1 for D (6 bases). This CDR3 spans 15 amino acids. CDR3 protein: CPSRGWDTNTGELFF. The CDR3 DNA reads TGTCCTAGCCGAGGGTGGGACACGAACACCGGGGAGCTGTTTTTT.

A remark on this clonotype: A read error may explain this, as a much larger clone is one base away. The chain recombines TRBV29-1 with TRBJ2-1; TRBD2 matches at 7 bases. Germline CDR1 and CDR2: SQVTM and ANQGSEA. CDR3 size: 12 residues. V lost 7 bases and J lost 9; bases outside the gene matches: 9. The CDR3 bases are TGCAGCGCTGAGAAACTAGCGCGTGAGCAGTTCTTC. Encoded protein: CSAEKLAREQFF.